Included here is one TCR beta chain sequence, with context. The antigen remains unidentified. The CDR3 length is 15 residues. Germline CDR1 and CDR2: MNHEY and SMNVEV (reference sequence). V lost 2 bases, J lost 4 bases, and 6 bases stayed unmatched. The entry originates in a study of cytomegalovirus exposure and HLA in healthy donors. Points from the study as a whole: Presence/absence comparisons presumed near-even sequencing depth among donors.

Amplification used 60 Vbeta primers and 13 Jbeta primers. Here immunoSEQ multiplex PCR was the method, and the copy in TCRdb shows in-frame clones only, minus some. The data show 100,000 or so clones, 60% to 85% seen once. Material for sequencing was PBMCs. The J gene is TRBJ2-7, the V gene TRBV27; 9 bases are a match to TRBD1. This receptor was taken from a male donor in good health and CMV-seronegative. The CDR3 coding sequence is TGTGCCAGCAGTTTACTACAGGGGGCGGGATACGAGCAGTACTTC. Encoded protein: CASSLLQGAGYEQYF.